The 13 T cell receptor beta chains listed next were all sequenced from one sample in a study of T cells in Graves' hyperthyroidism and ophthalmopathy. The TCR beta CDR3 regions underwent amplification using RNA transcripts as the source. First-round RT-PCR targeting the TCR CDR3 was performed with the HTBI primer set. A single record per CDR3 protein comes from TCRdb applying MiXCR to the multiplex PCR reads. The table includes hundreds of thousands of distinct CDR3 sequences, 30% to 40% detected once. What was sequenced was blood. The source of these receptors is a woman aged 40-49 years with Graves' hyperthyroidism.

This clonotype was found a few times. The rearrangement links TRBV7-2 to TRBJ1-2; maybe TRBD1 (5 bases). Germline V gene data show CDR1 as SGHTA and CDR2 as FQGNSA. The CDR3 is 15 residues long. Trimming removed 5 bases at V and 4 bases at J, with 17 bases between. As DNA, the CDR3 is TGTGCCAGCAGCCAAGATGGGGCCACCTCCTATGGCTACACCTTC. It codes for CASSQDGATSYGYTF. The full variable domain, its missing parts supplied by reference TRBV7-2 and TRBJ1-2, is GAGVSQSPSNKVTEKGKDVELRCDPISGHTALYWYRQSLGQGLEFLIYFQGNSAPDKSGLPSDRFSAERTGGSVSTLTIQRTQQEDSAVYLCASSQDGATSYGYTFGSGTRLTVV.

The rearrangement links TRBV19 to TRBJ1-1; no firm D call. Germline V gene lookup returns CDR1 LNHDA and CDR2 SQIVND (reference sequence). The germline V and J ends were trimmed by 2 bases and 1 base, with 8 bases remaining between them. This CDR3 is 14 amino acids long. The CDR3 reads CASSIRGANTEAFF. The CDR3 DNA sequence: TGTGCCAGTAGTATACGCGGAGCGAACACTGAAGCTTTCTTT.

This clonotype was found a few times. The chain joins TRBV19 to TRBJ2-7; D is perhaps TRBD1 (6 bases). Trimming pared 5 bases from V and 0 bases from J, leaving 14 bases between. From germline, CDR1 is LNHDA and CDR2 SQIVND (reference sequence). The length of the CDR3 is 15 residues. The CDR3 reads CASSPTGQNSYEQYF. The CDR3 DNA is TGTGCCAGTAGTCCTACGGGACAAAACTCCTACGAGCAGTACTTC.

This clonotype was seen a handful of times. The chain has TRBV5-4 and TRBJ1-2, with D possibly being TRBD1 (6 bases). The CDR3 has 13 amino acids. CDR1 and CDR2 (germline): SGHNT, YYREEE (reference sequence). Trimming pared 3 bases from V and 7 bases from J, leaving 13 bases between. The CDR3 spells CASSSDRKGGYTF. For the CDR3, the DNA is TGTGCCAGCAGCTCTGACAGGAAAGGTGGCTACACCTTC.

There are a few counts of this clonotype. The chain couples TRBV5-6 to TRBJ2-7; unclear D gene. The germline gives CDR1 SGHDT, CDR2 YYEEEE. CDR3 length: 14 residues. Trimming removed 0 bases at V and 1 base at J, with 8 bases between. The CDR3 loop is CASSLAIQSYEQYF. DNA for the CDR3: TGTGCCAGCAGCTTGGCCATCCAATCCTACGAGCAGTACTTC.

This clonotype was seen repeatedly, ten times or more. This sequence joins TRBV10-3 and TRBJ2-6, with D maybe TRBD1 (6 bases). With 6 bases removed from V and 0 bases from J, the gap between germline ends came to 18 bases. CDR1 is ENHRY, CDR2 SYGVKD, per germline. The CDR3 spans 18 residues. As DNA, the CDR3 is TGTGCCATCAGCGGACTTACAGGGTTAGTCTCTGGGGCCAACGTCCTGACTTTC. Its protein product is CAISGLTGLVSGANVLTF.

This clonotype was recorded a few times. The V gene is TRBV5-1, the J gene TRBJ1-2; 9 bases align to TRBD1. V lost 4 bases and J lost 4; bases outside the gene matches: 5. Germline CDR1 SGHRS, CDR2 YFSETQ. The CDR3 is 14 amino acids. The CDR3 DNA reads TGCGCCAGCAGCGGGAAGGGACAGGGCTATGGCTACACCTTC. Protein sequence: CASSGKGQGYGYTF.

The chain joins TRBV2 to TRBJ1-2; a weak D match, TRBD1 (6 bases). The germline V and J ends were trimmed by 9 bases and 2 bases, with 13 bases remaining between them. CDR1 and CDR2 (germline): SNHLY, FYNNEI. The CDR3 extends over 13 amino acids. The CDR3 region is CASVTGENYGYTF. The CDR3 region has the DNA TGTGCCAGTGTGACAGGCGAAAACTATGGCTACACCTTC.

This clonotype was detected a few times. The rearrangement uses TRBV27 and TRBJ1-2; D perhaps matches TRBD1 (6 bases). The CDR3 totals 11 residues. With 0 bases removed from V and 14 bases from J, the gap between germline ends came to 10 bases. Germline values: CDR1 MNHEY, CDR2 SMNVEV (reference sequence). CDR3 region: CASSLSGALTF. The CDR3 region has the DNA TGTGCCAGCAGTTTATCGGGGGCGCTTACCTTC.

This clonotype is labeled medium-sized. V gene TRBV7-2 combines with J gene TRBJ1-2; D is unclear. The length of the CDR3 is 14 residues. Looked up from germline, CDR1 is SGHTA and CDR2 is FQGNSA. The V end lost 3 bases, the J end lost 1 base, and 9 bases lay between the germline ends. This CDR3 is CASSFGRINYGYTF. CDR3 DNA: TGTGCCAGCAGCTTTGGACGGATTAACTATGGCTACACCTTC.

The rearrangement links TRBV10-3 to TRBJ1-4, with TRBD1 identical over 8 bases. The length of the CDR3 is 12 residues. V lost 10 bases to trimming and J lost 10 bases; unmatched junction nucleotides: 8. Germline V gene lookup returns CDR1 ENHRY and CDR2 SYGVKD. This chain's CDR3 is CATSTGESKLFF. The CDR3 bases are TGTGCCACCTCGACAGGGGAGTCAAAACTGTTTTTT.

This chain joins TRBV12-3 or TRBV12-4 and TRBJ2-7; TRBD1 might be the D (5 bases). The CDR3 has 14 residues. V lost 8 bases and J 2 bases, leaving 16 bases between the germline ends. This CDR3 reads CASGSGILAYEQYF. The CDR3 region has the DNA TGTGCCAGCGGGTCAGGGATTCTAGCCTACGAGCAGTACTTC.

This clonotype was detected only a few times. This chain joins TRBV7-9 and TRBJ1-1, with D possibly being TRBD1 (6 bases). V was shortened by 5 bases and J by 1 base, with 14 bases between the two germline ends. This CDR3 contains 15 residues. Germline CDR1 reads SEHNR; CDR2 reads FQNEAQ (reference sequence). The DNA for the CDR3 is TGTGCCAGCAGCGTTAGCGGACAGCCGAACACTGAAGCTTTCTTT. Residues: CASSVSGQPNTEAFF.